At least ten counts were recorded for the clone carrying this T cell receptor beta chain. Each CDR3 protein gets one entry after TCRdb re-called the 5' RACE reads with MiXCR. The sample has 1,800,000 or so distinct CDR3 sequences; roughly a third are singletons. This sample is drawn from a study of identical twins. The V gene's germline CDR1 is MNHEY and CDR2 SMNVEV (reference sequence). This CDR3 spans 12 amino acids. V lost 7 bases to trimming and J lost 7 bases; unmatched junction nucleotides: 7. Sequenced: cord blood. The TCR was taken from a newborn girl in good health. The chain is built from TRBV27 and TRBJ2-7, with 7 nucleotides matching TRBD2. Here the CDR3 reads CASKGGRQEQYF. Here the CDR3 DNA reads TGTGCCAGCAAGGGCGGGAGACAAGAGCAGTACTTC.